This TCR beta chain was recorded in a study of CD8 T cells in ankylosing spondylitis. Each TCR beta library was made by quantitative 5'-RACE that incorporated molecular barcodes. TCRdb recomputed calls from the 5' RACE reads with MiXCR, one row per CDR3 protein. The table has fewer than 450,000 distinct CDR3 sequences, about a sixth seen once. This clonotype was seen a few times. Its antigen is as yet unknown. V lost 6 bases to trimming and J lost 5 bases; unmatched junction nucleotides: 9. Germline CDR1 MNHEY, CDR2 SMNVEV (reference sequence). The CDR3 extends over 17 amino acids. General study results and limits: Seemingly characteristic of ankylosing spondylitis blood was a TCR beta motif consisting of about 8 highly homologous variants. Researchers report that disease-linked clones proved CD8+ and relatively rare in peripheral blood.

The specimen sequenced was blood, either unsorted or a sorted T cell fraction (not recorded which). V and J are TRBV27 and TRBJ2-5, with 16 positions matching TRBD2. The sequence was obtained from a male donor with ankylosing spondylitis. The CDR3 protein is CASRPGLAGGPRETQYF. In DNA form, the CDR3 reads TGTGCCAGCAGGCCGGGACTAGCGGGAGGGCCAAGGGAGACCCAGTACTTC.